The present T cell receptor (beta chain) was sequenced within a study of HIV-infected children after antiretroviral therapy interruption. Treatment reported: PENTA 11 planned treatment interruption arm or continuous ART arm. Ten or more counts support this clonotype. Unique molecular identifiers were included in an RNA-based 3' RACE TCR library. TCRdb fed the 3' RACE reads into MiXCR, producing one record per CDR3 protein. The table includes fewer than 5,000 distinct CDR3 sequences, about 4.4% detected once. The CDR3 is 17 residues long. Germline V lookup: CDR1 SGHRS, CDR2 YFSETQ. The V gene end was trimmed by 4 bases and the J gene end by 4 bases; junction bases not matched to a gene: 10.

This TCR derives from a pool of human donors with HIV. The V gene is TRBV5-1, the J gene TRBJ2-1; 11 bases agree with TRBD2. The starting material was CD45RO+ CD8+ T cells from PBMCs, pooled from several time points, obtained from a donor given antiretroviral therapy, either interrupted or continuous. Described subset: memory CD8+ CD45RO+ CD45RA- T cells. The chain's CDR3 is CASSPLAGGRGYNEQFF. In DNA, the CDR3 is TGCGCCAGCAGCCCCCTAGCGGGGGGACGGGGATACAATGAGCAGTTCTTC.